A single sample gave rise to the 19 T cell receptor beta chains below, sequenced in a study of cytomegalovirus exposure and HLA in healthy donors. Clones were sequenced by immunoSEQ multiplex PCR, and TCRdb holds only the in-frame ones, with some missing. The sample carries approximately 160,000 clones, roughly 91% recorded once. Sequencing input: PBMCs. These receptors were obtained from a woman under 30 in good health and CMV-seropositive.

This sequence joins TRBV11-2 and TRBJ1-1, with 7 bases matching TRBD1. After removal of 6 bases from V and 3 bases from J, the junction contained 13 bases not matched to a gene. CDR3 length equals 16 residues. Looked up from germline, CDR1 is SGHAT and CDR2 is FQNNGV. The CDR3 nucleotides read TGTGCCAGCAGTCTTCGTGGACAGGCGAATTACACTGAAGCTTTCTTT. This encodes CASSLRGQANYTEAFF.

This sequence joins TRBV14 and TRBJ2-1; the D gene is possibly TRBD2 (6 bases). The CDR3 is made up of 16 amino acids. The V gene lost 4 bases and the J gene lost 7 bases, with 20 bases spanning the gap. CDR1 and CDR2 from the germline V gene are SGHDN and FVKESK. CDR3 DNA sequence: TGTGCCAGCAGCCTGGGGGGTAGCGGAAGAGGTAATGAGCAGTTCTTC. Translating gives CASSLGGSGRGNEQFF.

The V gene is TRBV19, the J gene TRBJ2-1; D gene uncertain. The CDR3 has 12 residues. V lost 2 bases and J 5 bases, leaving 4 bases between the germline ends. Germline-derived CDR1 and CDR2 are LNHDA and SQIVND (reference sequence). The CDR3 loop is CASSIRDNEQFF. Written as DNA, the CDR3 is TGTGCCAGTAGTATAAGAGACAATGAGCAGTTCTTC.

V gene TRBV14 combines with J gene TRBJ1-2; D is unresolved. Trimming stripped 1 base from V and 4 bases from J, with 13 bases between. Per germline, CDR1 SGHDN and CDR2 FVKESK. The CDR3 has 15 residues. The CDR3 coding sequence is TGTGCCAGCAGCCAAGTAACCGGGATTGGCTATGGCTACACCTTC. It is translated as CASSQVTGIGYGYTF.

The genes are TRBV19 and TRBJ2-1; TRBD2 matches 13 bases. This CDR3 has 19 residues. CDR1 is LNHDA, CDR2 SQIVND, per germline (reference sequence). J gave up 10 bases and V 3 bases, and 18 bases lay outside the gene matches. CDR3 protein: CASSIPRATTSGRRGEQFF. CDR3 DNA sequence: TGTGCCAGTAGTATTCCACGCGCCACGACTAGCGGGAGGCGTGGGGAGCAGTTCTTC.

The J gene is TRBJ2-7, the V gene TRBV5-6; 8 bases fit TRBD2. Germline lookup yields CDR1 SGHDT and CDR2 YYEEEE. The CDR3 contains 13 residues. V dropped 6 bases and J dropped 7; count of bases not matched to a gene: 9. CDR3 sequence: CASITRLACEQYF. The CDR3 nucleotides are TGTGCCAGCATCACGAGACTAGCGTGTGAGCAGTACTTC.

The genes are TRBV27 and TRBJ2-1; 7 bases line up with TRBD2. CDR1 is MNHEY, CDR2 SMNVEV, per germline (reference sequence). J gave up 10 bases and V 4 bases, and 1 base lay outside the gene matches. The CDR3 consists of 11 residues. The CDR3 here is CASSSGLEQFF. The DNA of the CDR3 is TGTGCCAGCAGTTCGGGACTAGAGCAGTTCTTC.

The chain carries TRBV27 and TRBJ2-3; TRBD1 matches 9 bases. Trimming at V came to 5 bases and at J to 5 bases, leaving 8 bases not matched to a gene. The CDR3 sequence is 15 residues long. CDR1 is MNHEY and CDR2 is SMNVEV in the germline V gene (reference sequence). DNA for the CDR3: TGTGCCAGCAGTGCCGGGACAGGGAGGGTAGATACGCAGTATTTT. Protein sequence: CASSAGTGRVDTQYF.

The chain has TRBV30 and TRBJ1-2; no definite D call. V was cut by 4 bases and J by 1 base, with 7 bases left in between. This CDR3 is 12 amino acids long. Per germline, CDR1 GTSNPN and CDR2 SVGIG (reference sequence). CDR3 residues: CAWKQLNYGYTF. CDR3 sequence (DNA): TGTGCCTGGAAACAGCTTAACTATGGCTACACCTTC. The full variable domain, with the rest looked up from reference TRBV30 and TRBJ1-2, is SQTIHQWPATLVQPVGSPLSLECTVEGTSNPNLYWYRQAAGRGLQLLFYSVGIGQISSEVPQNLSASRPQDRQFILSSKKLLLSDSGFYLCAWKQLNYGYTFGSGTRLTVV.

V and J are TRBV2 and TRBJ1-1; D ambiguous. This CDR3 spans 10 amino acids. V gave up 8 bases and J gave up 5 bases, with 6 bases separating them. The V gene's germline CDR1 is SNHLY and CDR2 FYNNEI. For the CDR3, the DNA is TGTGCCAGCTCGGGGACTGAAGCTTTCTTT. Protein: CASSGTEAFF.

This clone turned up a few times. V usage is TRBV9 and J usage is TRBJ1-2; D remains unclear. The CDR3 extends over 11 amino acids. The ends were cut back, 5 bases at V and 5 bases at J, with 7 bases in the middle. Germline lookup yields CDR1 SGDLS and CDR2 YYNGEE. DNA for the CDR3: TGTGCCAGCAGTCGGGGATATGGCTACACCTTC. It translates to CASSRGYGYTF. Full variable domain (missing parts from reference TRBV9 and TRBJ1-2): DSGVTQTPKHLITATGQRVTLRCSPRSGDLSVYWYQQSLDQGLQFLIQYYNGEERAKGNILERFSAQQFPDLHSELNLSSLELGDSALYFCASSRGYGYTFGSGTRLTVV.

This chain connects TRBV29-1 to TRBJ2-7, with TRBD2 identical over 7 bases. Germline-derived CDR1 and CDR2 are SQVTM and ANQGSEA. The V segment lost 4 bases and the J segment 4 bases; nucleotides outside the gene matches: 13. The CDR3 sequence is 15 residues long. Written as DNA, the CDR3 is TGCAGCGTTGTATTTGCTAGCGGCTTAACTTACGAGCAGTACTTC. It encodes CSVVFASGLTYEQYF.

V gene TRBV27 combines with J gene TRBJ2-7; no firm D call. V gave up 2 bases and J gave up 0 bases, with 11 bases separating them. The CDR3 has 15 residues. Germline-derived CDR1 and CDR2 are MNHEY and SMNVEV (reference sequence). The CDR3 nucleotides read TGTGCCAGCAGTTTAGGCGCACCTAGCTCCTACGAGCAGTACTTC. It encodes CASSLGAPSSYEQYF.

This rearrangement joins TRBV30 to TRBJ1-1; 7 bases line up with TRBD1. Trimming removed 3 bases from V and 5 bases from J; junction bases left unmatched: 12. This CDR3 spans 15 amino acids. Germline V gene lookup returns CDR1 GTSNPN and CDR2 SVGIG (reference sequence). CDR3 DNA sequence: TGTGCCTGGAGGCCTACAGGGGTGGGTAGGACTGAAGCTTTCTTT. Its translation is CAWRPTGVGRTEAFF.

The chain combines TRBV5-8 with TRBJ1-5; 8 positions match TRBD1. J gave up 7 bases and V 5 bases, and 5 bases lay outside the gene matches. Looked up from germline, CDR1 is SGHTS and CDR2 is YDEGEE. This CDR3 is 13 amino acids long. DNA of the CDR3: TGTGCCAGCAGGGGATCAGGGGGCCAGCCCCAGCATTTT. Its protein product is CASRGSGGQPQHF.

The chain carries TRBV28 and TRBJ1-2, with 9 nucleotides matching TRBD1. Per germline, CDR1 MDHEN and CDR2 SYDVKM. The CDR3 is 13 residues long. V shed 3 bases, J shed 8 bases, and the junction held 4 bases outside the gene matches. The CDR3 sequence: CASSFGTGTGYTF. CDR3 sequence (DNA): TGTGCCAGCAGTTTCGGGACAGGGACCGGCTACACCTTC.

This clone was recorded only once. The chain is built from TRBV6-5 and TRBJ2-5, with 12 bases aligning to TRBD2. The CDR3 covers 15 residues. Germline values: CDR1 MNHEY, CDR2 SVGAGI. V shed 0 bases, J shed 6 bases, and the junction held 2 bases outside the gene matches. As DNA, the CDR3 is TGTGCCAGCAGTTACTCGACTAGCGGGAGTAAGACCCAGTACTTC. This codes for CASSYSTSGSKTQYF.

The J gene is TRBJ1-5, the V gene TRBV19; 7 nucleotides line up with TRBD1. Looked up from germline, CDR1 is LNHDA and CDR2 is SQIVND (reference sequence). The CDR3 is made up of 20 amino acids. V lost 1 base to trimming and J lost 5 bases; unmatched junction nucleotides: 20. DNA of the CDR3: TGTGCCAGTAGTATAGTCTGGGGTCCAGGGGGGTTGCTAAGCCATCAGCCCCAGCATTTT. It specifies CASSIVWGPGGLLSHQPQHF.

Concerning this clone: This specimen includes other DNA sequences encoding the same CDR3. The chain recombines TRBV7-3 with TRBJ2-1; maybe TRBD2 (6 bases). The germline V gene encodes CDR1 SGHTA and CDR2 FQGTGA. V was trimmed by 5 bases and J by 5 bases, leaving 10 bases between them. This CDR3 has 13 amino acids. The CDR3: CASSLGLNNEQFF. CDR3 coding DNA: TGTGCCAGCAGCCTGGGACTTAACAATGAGCAGTTCTTC.